Listed below are T cell receptor beta chains from one sample, sequenced in a study of blood T cell repertoires in COVID-19. This table comes from immunoSEQ multiplex PCR, and its TCRdb copy is limited to in-frame clones, with some not included. The repertoire includes about 110,000 clones, about four fifths of them detected once, and around 10% sits in the top ten. The source material was peripheral blood. All receptors come from a woman between 65 and 79 years old with acute or convalescent COVID-19. Each CDR3 is given with its conserved first and last residue. The D gene is left open where the match is weak. The size field is filled for only some rows; it gives once, few, many or a size class.

j_gene	v_gene	d_gene	abundance	CDR3aa	CDR3nt
TRBJ2-5	TRBV6-6	.	.	CASSYSNGRGETQYF	TGTGCCAGCAGTTACTCGAATGGCCGGGGGGAGACCCAGTACTTC
TRBJ2-7	TRBV6-5	TRBD2	.	CASQRGTSEQYF	TGTGCCAGCCAGCGGGGGACGAGCGAGCAGTACTTC
TRBJ2-7	TRBV6-5	TRBD2	.	CASNMGLAPSYEQYF	TGTGCCAGCAATATGGGACTAGCGCCCTCCTACGAGCAGTACTTC
TRBJ2-7	TRBV27	TRBD2	once	CASSLFTPGLAGEIPYEQYF	TGTGCCAGCAGTTTATTTACCCCGGGACTAGCGGGAGAAATCCCCTACGAGCAGTACTTC
TRBJ1-1	TRBV6-6	.	.	CASKVGGLWTEAFF	TGTGCCAGCAAAGTGGGGGGGCTGTGGACTGAAGCTTTCTTT
TRBJ2-1	TRBV30	TRBD2	.	CAWSVGGGGEQFF	TGTGCCTGGAGTGTAGGAGGCGGGGGTGAGCAGTTCTTC
TRBJ1-3	TRBV7-2	.	once	CASDGGAGGNTIYF	TGTGCCAGCGATGGGGGGGCGGGTGGAAACACCATATATTTT
TRBJ1-4	TRBV24-1	.	.	CATSDRVGTNEKLFF	TGTGCCACCAGTGACCGGGTTGGGACTAATGAAAAACTGTTTTTT
TRBJ2-2	TRBV18	.	.	CASSPPTANTGELFF	TGTGCCAGCTCACCACCCACGGCGAACACCGGGGAGCTGTTTTTT
TRBJ2-1	TRBV5-8	.	.	CASSLRVLAYNEQFF	TGTGCCAGCAGCCTAAGGGTACTAGCCTACAATGAGCAGTTCTTC
TRBJ2-1	TRBV11-2	.	.	CASSPISRPRGLGYEQFF	TGTGCCAGCAGCCCTATTTCGCGCCCCAGGGGCCTTGGGTATGAGCAGTTCTTC
TRBJ1-2	TRBV13	.	.	CASSSKQGAYGYTF	TGTGCCAGCAGCTCCAAACAGGGTGCCTATGGCTACACCTTC
TRBJ2-7	TRBV9	.	.	CASWSAGQGPYEQYF	TGTGCCAGCTGGTCCGCGGGGCAGGGTCCCTACGAGCAGTACTTC
TRBJ1-4	TRBV7-2	.	once	CASSPSPSGGHEKLFF	TGTGCCAGCAGCCCGAGCCCCTCAGGAGGGCATGAAAAACTGTTTTTT
TRBJ2-1	TRBV28	.	.	CASSPPHELYNEQFF	TGTGCCAGCAGTCCTCCACACGAACTATACAATGAGCAGTTCTTC
TRBJ2-7	TRBV10-3	TRBD2	.	CAISEKAGASYEQYF	TGTGCCATCAGTGAGAAAGCGGGAGCATCCTACGAGCAGTACTTC
TRBJ1-4	TRBV28	TRBD1	.	CASRSDRVLNEKLFF	TGTGCCAGCAGATCCGACAGGGTGTTAAATGAAAAACTGTTTTTT
TRBJ1-1	TRBV2	TRBD1	few	CASNRQGPEAFF	TGTGCCAGCAACAGACAGGGCCCTGAAGCTTTCTTT
TRBJ1-6	TRBV30	TRBD1	.	CAWSVQGDSYSPLHF	TGTGCCTGGAGTGTACAGGGGGACAGCTATTCACCCCTCCACTTT
TRBJ2-1	TRBV14	TRBD2	.	CASSPPLAGGRNNEQFF	TGTGCCAGCAGCCCGCCCTTAGCGGGGGGGCGGAACAATGAGCAGTTCTTC
TRBJ1-2	TRBV30	.	.	CAWSVSRDIGGYTF	TGTGCCTGGAGTGTCAGCAGGGACATCGGGGGCTACACCTTC
TRBJ1-1	TRBV15	TRBD1	.	CATSRGSGGREAFF	TGTGCCACCAGCAGAGGTTCAGGGGGGCGGGAAGCTTTCTTT
TRBJ2-1	TRBV5-1	.	.	CASSLEGGLIYNEQFF	TGCGCCAGCAGCCTGGAGGGGGGGCTGATCTACAATGAGCAGTTCTTC